These 9 T cell receptor beta chains share one sample of origin, sequenced in a study of T cell clonality in common variable immunodeficiency (dated by TCRdb to the mid-2010s). Libraries were constructed by the immunoSEQ multiplex PCR assay. As stored in TCRdb, this immuneACCESS dataset retains in-frame rearrangements with V and J assigned. A fraction of the clones does not appear; measured against another copy, unresolved V genes explain less than half of the discrepancy, and the remainder lacks a known reason. For this sample the table reports about 60,000 clones, with no clone seen just once. More than 1.5% of the sample rests with the top ten. Sequencing was carried out using peripheral blood mononuclear cells. Receptor source: a person aged 18 to 69 in good health.

This clone was counted ten times or more. The read comes to an end 3 residues before the CDR3 does, leaving the germline J gene to fill in the end. The rearrangement joins TRBV20-1 to TRBJ1-1; perhaps TRBD1 as D (6 bases). Germline CDR1 and CDR2: DFQATT and SNEGSKA (reference sequence). There are 12 residues in the CDR3. The sequenced CDR3 bases are TGCAGTGCCTCGGGACAAGGCCGCGAA. Translating gives CSASGQGRE. The entire CDR3 reads CSASGQGREAFF.

This clone was counted at least ten times. The missing CDR3 end, 3 residues past where the read stops, is filled in from the germline J gene. The chain joins TRBV20-1 to TRBJ2-7, with D perhaps TRBD1 (6 bases). The CDR3 runs 13 residues. CDR1 and CDR2 (germline): DFQATT, SNEGSKA (reference sequence). Trimming removed 2 bases from V and 4 bases from J, with 12 bases in between. CDR3 DNA (partial): TGCAGTGCTAGAAGGACAGCCTTATACGAG. Translation gives CSARRTALYE. Given in full, the CDR3 is CSARRTALYEQYF.

This clone was detected ten times or more. The CDR3 goes on 3 residues after the read ends, and that part is filled in from the germline J gene. The rearrangement uses TRBV19 and TRBJ2-2, with unresolved D. Germline V gives CDR1 LNHDA, CDR2 SQIVND (reference sequence). The CDR3 is 12 residues long. Between the trimmed V and J ends, which lost 6 bases and 6 bases, there was a span of 8 bases. This CDR3 reads CASSLPPGELFF. Partial CDR3 DNA: TGTGCCAGTAGCCTCCCTCCCGGGGAG. Full variable domain (outside the CDR3, taken from reference TRBV19 and TRBJ2-2): DGGITQSPKYLFRKEGQNVTLSCEQNLNHDAMYWYRQDPGQGLRLIYYSQIVNDFQKGDIAEGYSVSREKKESFPLTVTSAQKNPTAFYLCASSLPPGELFFGEGSRLTVL.

This clone was counted ten times or more. The sequence runs out 3 residues before the end of the CDR3; the remainder is reconstructed from the germline J gene. This chain links TRBV20-1 with TRBJ1-1; 9 nucleotides align to TRBD1. This CDR3 has 15 amino acids. In germline, CDR1 is DFQATT, CDR2 SNEGSKA (reference sequence). Losses at the gene ends were 3 bases for V and 2 bases for J; bases not matched to a gene: 7. This CDR3 is CSASGQGFTNTEAFF. The DNA read from the CDR3 is TGCAGTGCTAGTGGACAGGGGTTCACAAACACTGAA.

This clone was observed many times. The read is 3 residues too short to cover the CDR3 end, so that end is filled in from the germline J gene. The chain has TRBV19 and TRBJ2-5, with 11 bases that match TRBD2. The CDR3 loop spans 15 amino acids. Germline V gives CDR1 LNHDA, CDR2 SQIVND (reference sequence). Trimming cost V 3 bases and J 5 bases; bases outside gene matches: 5. CDR3 protein: CASSIGLAGGETQYF. The sequenced CDR3 bases are TGTGCCAGTAGTATCGGACTAGCGGGCGGTGAGACC.

In this sample, this clone turned up many times. Read coverage stops 3 residues before the CDR3 terminus; the germline J gene supplies the remainder. The chain joins TRBV11-2 to TRBJ2-1; 10 bases line up with TRBD2. CDR3 length: 15 residues. V gave up 3 bases and J gave up 7 bases; unmatched junction bases: 6. Germline values: CDR1 SGHAT, CDR2 FQNNGV. The CDR3 DNA, read in part, is TGTGCCAGCAGCTTCAGTGGACTAGCGGCAAATGAG. Its translation: CASSFSGLAANE. The CDR3 in full is CASSFSGLAANEQFF.

This clone was seen ten or more times. The read stops 3 residues short of the end of the CDR3; the missing end is completed from the germline J gene. The chain is built from TRBV18 and TRBJ2-3; 8 bases map to TRBD2. Germline CDR1 reads KGHSH; CDR2 reads LQKENI. The CDR3 sequence is 17 residues long. V trimming: 0 bases; J trimming: 2 bases; junction bases outside the gene matches: 7. The sequenced part of the CDR3 DNA is TGTGCCAGCTCACCACCGGGAAGCGGGAGATACACAGATACG. This sequence encodes CASSPPGSGRYTDT. The complete CDR3 sequence is CASSPPGSGRYTDTQYF.

The sample holds many counts of this clone. The DNA ends 3 residues before the CDR3 does, and the rest of the CDR3 is filled in from the germline J gene. The rearrangement joins TRBV7-2 to TRBJ2-7; D gene unclear. V lost 1 base and J lost 2, with 12 bases in between. Germline V gives CDR1 SGHTA, CDR2 FQGNSA. The CDR3 runs to 15 residues. The CDR3 DNA, read in part, is TGTGCCAGCAGCTTAGGGGCAGGATTAACCTACGAG. This gives the protein CASSLGAGLTYE. In full, the CDR3 is CASSLGAGLTYEQYF.

This clone has more than one count but fewer than ten. The read ends 3 residues shy of where the CDR3 ends; the end is completed using the germline J gene. J is TRBJ2-7 and V is TRBV7-9; D not certain. In germline, CDR1 is SEHNR, CDR2 FQNEAQ (reference sequence). This CDR3 has 14 amino acids. V was cut by 2 bases and J by 3 bases, with 11 bases left in between. The sequenced part of the CDR3 DNA is TGTGCCAGCAGCTTAATGGCAGGAGACTACGAG. Translating it yields CASSLMAGDYE. The CDR3 in its entirety is CASSLMAGDYEQYF.